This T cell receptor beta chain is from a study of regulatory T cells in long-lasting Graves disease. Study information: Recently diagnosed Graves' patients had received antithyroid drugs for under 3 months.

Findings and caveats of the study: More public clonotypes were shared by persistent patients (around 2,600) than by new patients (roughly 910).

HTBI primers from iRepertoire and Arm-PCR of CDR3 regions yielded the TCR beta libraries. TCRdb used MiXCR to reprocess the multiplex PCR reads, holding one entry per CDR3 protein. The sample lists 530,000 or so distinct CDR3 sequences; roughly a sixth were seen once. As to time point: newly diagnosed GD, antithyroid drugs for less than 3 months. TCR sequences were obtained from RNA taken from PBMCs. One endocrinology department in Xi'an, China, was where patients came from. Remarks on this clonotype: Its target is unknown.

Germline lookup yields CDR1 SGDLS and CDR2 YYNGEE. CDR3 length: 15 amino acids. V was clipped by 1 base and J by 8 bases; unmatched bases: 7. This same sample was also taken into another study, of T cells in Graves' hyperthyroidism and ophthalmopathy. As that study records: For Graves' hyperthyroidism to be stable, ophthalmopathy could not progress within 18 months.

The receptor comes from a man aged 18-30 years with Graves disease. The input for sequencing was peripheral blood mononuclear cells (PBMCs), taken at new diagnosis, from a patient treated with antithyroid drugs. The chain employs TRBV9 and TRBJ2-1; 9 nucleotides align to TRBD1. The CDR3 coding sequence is TGTGCCAGCAGCGTACTGGGACAGGGTGGGGATGAGCAGTTCTTC. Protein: CASSVLGQGGDEQFF.